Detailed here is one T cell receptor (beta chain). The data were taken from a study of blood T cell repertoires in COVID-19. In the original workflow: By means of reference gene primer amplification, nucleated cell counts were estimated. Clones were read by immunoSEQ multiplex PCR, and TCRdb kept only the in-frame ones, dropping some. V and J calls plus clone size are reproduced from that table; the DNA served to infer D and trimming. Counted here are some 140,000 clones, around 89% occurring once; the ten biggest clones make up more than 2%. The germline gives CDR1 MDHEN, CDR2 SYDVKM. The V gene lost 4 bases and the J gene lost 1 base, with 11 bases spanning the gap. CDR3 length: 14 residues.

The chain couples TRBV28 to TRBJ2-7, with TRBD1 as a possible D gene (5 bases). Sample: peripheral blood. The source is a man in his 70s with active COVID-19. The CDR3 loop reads CASSSWTSSYEQYF. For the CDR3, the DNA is TGTGCCAGCAGTTCCTGGACATCTTCCTACGAGCAGTACTTC.